The entry that follows covers one T cell receptor beta chain sequence. Its antigen is not known. Mismatch with germline at one junction end may stem from a read error. Other DNA sequences from this sample encode an identical CDR3 as well. These data belong to a study of cytomegalovirus exposure and HLA in healthy donors. The study ran its PCR with 60 Vbeta and 13 Jbeta primers. Sequencing was performed with immunoSEQ multiplex PCR; in TCRdb, only in-frame clones are kept and a portion is missing. The sample carries about 110,000 clones, around 77% recorded once. The CDR3 loop spans 15 amino acids. Germline V gene sequence: CDR1 MNHEY, CDR2 SVGAGI. Whole-study findings and limits: Clonal expansion, a later analysis showed, was greater in HLA-associated TCR beta chains than in equally common others. Overall, around 150 TCR beta chains were annotated as cytomegalovirus-associated.

This TCR came from a male donor in good health and CMV-seronegative. V usage is TRBV6-5 and J usage is TRBJ1-6; TRBD1 matches 9 bases. The sample was PBMCs. The CDR3 is CASSSTGTGNSPLHF. As DNA, the CDR3 is TGCGCCAGCAGTTCAACCGGGACAGGGAATTCACCCCTCCACTTT.